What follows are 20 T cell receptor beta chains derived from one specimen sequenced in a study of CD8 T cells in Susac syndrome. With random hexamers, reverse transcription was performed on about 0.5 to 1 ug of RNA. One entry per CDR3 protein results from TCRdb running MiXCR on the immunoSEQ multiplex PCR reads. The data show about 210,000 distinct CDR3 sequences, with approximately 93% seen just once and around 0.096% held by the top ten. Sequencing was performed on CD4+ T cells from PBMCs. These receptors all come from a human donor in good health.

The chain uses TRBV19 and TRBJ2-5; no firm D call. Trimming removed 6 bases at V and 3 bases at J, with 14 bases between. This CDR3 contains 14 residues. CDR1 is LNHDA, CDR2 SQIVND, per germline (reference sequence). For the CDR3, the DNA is TGTGCCAGTAGCCCAAGCCGTGGGAAAGAGACCCAGTACTTC. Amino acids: CASSPSRGKETQYF.

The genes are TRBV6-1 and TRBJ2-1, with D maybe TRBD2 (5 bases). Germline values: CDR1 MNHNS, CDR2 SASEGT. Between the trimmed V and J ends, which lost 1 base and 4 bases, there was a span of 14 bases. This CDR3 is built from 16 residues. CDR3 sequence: CASSEGMGGPYNEQFF. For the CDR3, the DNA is TGTGCCAGCAGTGAAGGGATGGGCGGGCCGTACAATGAGCAGTTCTTC.

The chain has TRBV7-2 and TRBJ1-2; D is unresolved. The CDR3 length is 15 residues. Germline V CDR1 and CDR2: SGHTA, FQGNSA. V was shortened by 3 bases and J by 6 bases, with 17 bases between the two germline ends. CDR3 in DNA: TGTGCCAGCAGCTTTACTGACCTCGGCGAGGATGGCTACACCTTC. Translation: CASSFTDLGEDGYTF.

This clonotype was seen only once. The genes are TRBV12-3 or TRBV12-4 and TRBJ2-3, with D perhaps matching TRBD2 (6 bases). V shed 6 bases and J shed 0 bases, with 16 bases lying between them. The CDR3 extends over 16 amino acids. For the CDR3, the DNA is TGTGCCAGCAGGGGGAGGCCTTTCGGGAGCACAGATACGCAGTATTTT. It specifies CASRGRPFGSTDTQYF.

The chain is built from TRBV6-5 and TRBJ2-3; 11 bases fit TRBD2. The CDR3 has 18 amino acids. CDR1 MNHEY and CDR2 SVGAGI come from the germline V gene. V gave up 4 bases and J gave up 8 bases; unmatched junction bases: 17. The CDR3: CASSSPRRGSGGAGTQYF. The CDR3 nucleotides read TGTGCCAGCAGTTCCCCCCGGAGGGGTAGCGGGGGGGCCGGTACGCAGTATTTT.

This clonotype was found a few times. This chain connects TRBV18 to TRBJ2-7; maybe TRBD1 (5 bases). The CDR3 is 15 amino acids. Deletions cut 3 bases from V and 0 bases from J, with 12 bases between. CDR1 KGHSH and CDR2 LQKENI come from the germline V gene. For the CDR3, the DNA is TGTGCCAGCTCACCGGAACAGGTGAGCTCCTACGAGCAGTACTTC. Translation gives CASSPEQVSSYEQYF.

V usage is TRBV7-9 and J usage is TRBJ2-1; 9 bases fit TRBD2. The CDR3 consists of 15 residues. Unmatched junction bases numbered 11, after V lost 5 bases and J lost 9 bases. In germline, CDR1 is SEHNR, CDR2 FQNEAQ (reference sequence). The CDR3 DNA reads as TGTGCCAGCAGCCTGCTCGCGGGGGGGCCCGGTGAGCAGTTCTTC. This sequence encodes CASSLLAGGPGEQFF.

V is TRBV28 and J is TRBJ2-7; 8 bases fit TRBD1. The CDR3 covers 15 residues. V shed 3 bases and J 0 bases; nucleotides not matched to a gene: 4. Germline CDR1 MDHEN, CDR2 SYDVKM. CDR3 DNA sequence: TGTGCCAGCAGTTTCCCCAGGGGGCTCTCCTACGAGCAGTACTTC. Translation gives CASSFPRGLSYEQYF.

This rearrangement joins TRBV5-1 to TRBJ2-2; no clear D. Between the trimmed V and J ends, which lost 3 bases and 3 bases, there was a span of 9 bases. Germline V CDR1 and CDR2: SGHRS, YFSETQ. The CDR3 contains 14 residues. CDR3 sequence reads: CASSSDGDTGELFF. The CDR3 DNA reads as TGCGCCAGCAGCTCGGACGGCGACACCGGGGAGCTGTTTTTT. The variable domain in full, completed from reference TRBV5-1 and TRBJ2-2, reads KAGVTQTPRYLIKTRGQQVTLSCSPISGHRSVSWYQQTPGQGLQFLFEYFSETQRNKGNFPGRFSGRQFSNSRSEMNVSTLELGDSALYLCASSSDGDTGELFFGEGSRLTVL.

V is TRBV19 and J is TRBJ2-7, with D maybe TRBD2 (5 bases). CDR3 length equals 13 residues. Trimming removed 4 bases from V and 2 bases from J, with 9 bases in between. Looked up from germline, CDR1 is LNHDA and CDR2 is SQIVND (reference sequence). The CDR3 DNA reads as TGTGCCAGTAGTACCGGGAAGCCCTACGAGCAGTACTTC. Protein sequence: CASSTGKPYEQYF.

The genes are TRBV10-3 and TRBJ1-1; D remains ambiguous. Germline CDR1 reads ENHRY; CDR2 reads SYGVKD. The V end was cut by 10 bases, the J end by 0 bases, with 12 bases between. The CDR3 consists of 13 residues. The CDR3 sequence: CASRSRMNTEAFF. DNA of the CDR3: TGTGCCAGCCGGAGTCGGATGAACACTGAAGCTTTCTTT.

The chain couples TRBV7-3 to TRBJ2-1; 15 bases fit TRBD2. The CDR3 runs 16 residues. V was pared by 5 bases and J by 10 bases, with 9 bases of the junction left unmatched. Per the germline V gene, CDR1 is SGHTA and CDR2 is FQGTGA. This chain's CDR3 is CASSARTSGGVVEQFF. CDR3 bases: TGTGCCAGCAGCGCGAGGACTAGCGGGGGGGTAGTAGAGCAGTTCTTC.

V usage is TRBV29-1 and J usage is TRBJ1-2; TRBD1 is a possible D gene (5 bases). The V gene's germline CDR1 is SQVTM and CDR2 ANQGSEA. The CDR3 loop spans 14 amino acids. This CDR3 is CTSGQLVAHYGYTF. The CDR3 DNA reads TGCACCTCGGGGCAGTTGGTCGCTCACTATGGCTACACCTTC.

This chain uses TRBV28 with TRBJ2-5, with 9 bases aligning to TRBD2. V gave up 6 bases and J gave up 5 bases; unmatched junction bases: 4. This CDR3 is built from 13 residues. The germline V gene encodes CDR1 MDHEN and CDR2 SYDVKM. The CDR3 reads CASRASGVETQYF. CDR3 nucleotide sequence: TGTGCCAGCAGGGCTAGCGGGGTTGAGACCCAGTACTTC.

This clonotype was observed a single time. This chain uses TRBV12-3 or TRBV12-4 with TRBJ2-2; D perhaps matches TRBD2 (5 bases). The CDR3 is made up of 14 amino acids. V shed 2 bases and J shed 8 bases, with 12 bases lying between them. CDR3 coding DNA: TGTGCCAGCAGTTTAAAGCGGACGGTAGGGGAGCTGTTTTTT. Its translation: CASSLKRTVGELFF.

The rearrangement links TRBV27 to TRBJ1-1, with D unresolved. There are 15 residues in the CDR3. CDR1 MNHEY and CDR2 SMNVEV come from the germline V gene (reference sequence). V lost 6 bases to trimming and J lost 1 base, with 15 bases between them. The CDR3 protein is CASRVGLGRNTEAFF. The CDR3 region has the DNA TGTGCCAGCAGAGTTGGACTGGGAAGGAACACTGAAGCTTTCTTT.

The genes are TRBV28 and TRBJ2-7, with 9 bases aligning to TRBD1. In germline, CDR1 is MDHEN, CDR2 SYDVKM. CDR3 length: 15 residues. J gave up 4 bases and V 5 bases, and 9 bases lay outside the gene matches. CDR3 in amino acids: CASSPDRGRSYEQYV. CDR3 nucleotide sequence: TGTGCCAGCAGTCCGGACAGGGGTCGTTCGTACGAGCAGTACGTC.

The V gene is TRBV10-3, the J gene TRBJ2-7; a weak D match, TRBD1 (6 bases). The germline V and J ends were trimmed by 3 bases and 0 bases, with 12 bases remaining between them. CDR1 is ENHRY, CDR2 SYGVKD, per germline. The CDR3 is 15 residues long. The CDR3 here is CAISELGDTSYEQYV. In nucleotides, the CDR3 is TGTGCCATCAGTGAACTGGGGGACACCTCCTACGAGCAGTACGTC.

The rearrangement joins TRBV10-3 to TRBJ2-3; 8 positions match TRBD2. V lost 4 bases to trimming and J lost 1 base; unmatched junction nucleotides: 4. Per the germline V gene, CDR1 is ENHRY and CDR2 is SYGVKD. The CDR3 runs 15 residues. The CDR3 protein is CAISGGRGGTDTQYF. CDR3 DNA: TGTGCCATCAGTGGCGGGCGGGGGGGCACAGATACGCAGTATTTT.

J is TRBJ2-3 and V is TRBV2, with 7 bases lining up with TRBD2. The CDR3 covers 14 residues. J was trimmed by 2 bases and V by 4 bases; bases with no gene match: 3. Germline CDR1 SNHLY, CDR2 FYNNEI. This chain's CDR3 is CASSAAGVTDTQYF. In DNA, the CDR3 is TGTGCCAGCAGTGCGGCGGGGGTCACAGATACGCAGTATTTT.